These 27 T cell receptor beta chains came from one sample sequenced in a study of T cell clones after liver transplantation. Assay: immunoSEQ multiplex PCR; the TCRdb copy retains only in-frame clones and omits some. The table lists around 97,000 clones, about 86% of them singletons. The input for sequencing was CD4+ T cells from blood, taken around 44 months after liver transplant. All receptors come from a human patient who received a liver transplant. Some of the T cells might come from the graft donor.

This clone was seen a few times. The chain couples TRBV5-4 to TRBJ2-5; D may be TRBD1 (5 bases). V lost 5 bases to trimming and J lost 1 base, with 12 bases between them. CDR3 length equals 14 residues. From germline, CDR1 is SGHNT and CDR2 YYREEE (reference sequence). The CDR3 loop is CASRTPDSQETQYF. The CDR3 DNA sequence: TGTGCCAGCAGGACGCCCGACAGCCAAGAGACCCAGTACTTC. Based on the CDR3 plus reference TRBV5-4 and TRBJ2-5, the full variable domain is ETGVTQSPTHLIKTRGQQVTLRCSSQSGHNTVSWYQQALGQGPQFIFQYYREEENGRGNFPPRFSGLQFPNYSSELNVNALELDDSALYLCASRTPDSQETQYFGPGTRLLVL.

In DNA, the CDR3 is TGTGCCAGCCACATAACAGGGGGTCCCTCACCCCTCCACTTT. Translation gives CASHITGGPSPLHF. This sequence joins TRBV6-1 and TRBJ1-6, with TRBD1 matching over 8 bases. V trimming: 8 bases; J trimming: 10 bases; junction bases outside the gene matches: 10. In germline, CDR1 is MNHNS, CDR2 SASEGT. This CDR3 has 14 amino acids.

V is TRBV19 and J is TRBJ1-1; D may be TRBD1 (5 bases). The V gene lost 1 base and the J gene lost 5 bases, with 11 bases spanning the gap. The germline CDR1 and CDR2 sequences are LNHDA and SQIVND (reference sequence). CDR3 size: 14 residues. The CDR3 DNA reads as TGTGCCAGTAGTATAGTCCCAGGGCGTACTGAAGCTTTCTTT. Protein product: CASSIVPGRTEAFF.

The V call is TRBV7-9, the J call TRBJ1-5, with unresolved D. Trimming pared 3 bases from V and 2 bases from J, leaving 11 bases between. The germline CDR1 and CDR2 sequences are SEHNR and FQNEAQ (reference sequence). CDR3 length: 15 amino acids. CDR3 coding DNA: TGTGCCAGCAGCTTTGGCGGGGATCGCAATCAGCCCCAGCATTTT. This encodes CASSFGGDRNQPQHF. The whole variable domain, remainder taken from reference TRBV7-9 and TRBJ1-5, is DTGVSQNPRHKITKRGQNVTFRCDPISEHNRLYWYRQTLGQGPEFLTYFQNEAQLEKSRLLSDRFSAERPKGSFSTLEIQRTEQGDSAMYLCASSFGGDRNQPQHFGDGTRLSIL.

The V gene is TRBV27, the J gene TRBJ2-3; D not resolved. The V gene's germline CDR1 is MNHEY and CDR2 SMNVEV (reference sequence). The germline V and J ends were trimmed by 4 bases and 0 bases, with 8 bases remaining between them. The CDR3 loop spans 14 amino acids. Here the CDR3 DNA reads TGTGCCAGCAGTTCCCGACCCAGCACAGATACGCAGTATTTT. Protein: CASSSRPSTDTQYF.

CDR3 protein: CSVGEFGTAYEQYF. The CDR3 DNA follows: TGCAGCGTTGGGGAGTTTGGGACAGCGTACGAGCAGTACTTC. V and J are TRBV29-1 and TRBJ2-7, with 7 positions matching TRBD1. This CDR3 has 14 residues. The V and J ends lost 4 bases and 4 bases, in that order; junction bases with no gene match: 10. The V gene's germline CDR1 is SQVTM and CDR2 ANQGSEA.

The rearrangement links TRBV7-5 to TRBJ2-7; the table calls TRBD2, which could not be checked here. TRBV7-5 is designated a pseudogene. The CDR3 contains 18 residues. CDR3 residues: CVRSLAKLGTSYSYEQYF. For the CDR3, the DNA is TGTGTCAGAAGCTTGGCCAAATTAGGGACTAGCTACTCCTACGAGCAGTACTTC.

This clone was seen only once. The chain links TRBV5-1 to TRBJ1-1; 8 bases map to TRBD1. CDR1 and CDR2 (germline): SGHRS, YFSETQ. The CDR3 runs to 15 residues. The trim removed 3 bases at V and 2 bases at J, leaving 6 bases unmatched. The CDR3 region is CASSYGQGPNTEAFF. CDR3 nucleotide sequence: TGCGCCAGCAGCTATGGACAGGGACCAAACACTGAAGCTTTCTTT.

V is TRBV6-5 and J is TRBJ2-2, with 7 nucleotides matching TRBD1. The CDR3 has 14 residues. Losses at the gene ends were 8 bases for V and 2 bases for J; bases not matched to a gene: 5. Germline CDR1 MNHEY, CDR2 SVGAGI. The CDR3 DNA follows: TGTGCCAGCTTACGGGACAGAAACACCGGGGAGCTGTTTTTT. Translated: CASLRDRNTGELFF.

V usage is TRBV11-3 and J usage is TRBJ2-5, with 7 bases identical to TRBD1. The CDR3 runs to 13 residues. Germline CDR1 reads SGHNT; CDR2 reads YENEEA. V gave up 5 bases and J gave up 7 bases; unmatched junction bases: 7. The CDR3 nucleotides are TGTGCCAGCAGCCCGACAGGGATAAGGACCCAGTACTTC. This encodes CASSPTGIRTQYF.

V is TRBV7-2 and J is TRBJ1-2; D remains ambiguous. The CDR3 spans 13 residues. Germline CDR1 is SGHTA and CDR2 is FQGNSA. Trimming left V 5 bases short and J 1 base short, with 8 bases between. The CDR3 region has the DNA TGTGCCAGCAGCCCTGTGGGTAACTATGGCTACACCTTC. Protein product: CASSPVGNYGYTF.

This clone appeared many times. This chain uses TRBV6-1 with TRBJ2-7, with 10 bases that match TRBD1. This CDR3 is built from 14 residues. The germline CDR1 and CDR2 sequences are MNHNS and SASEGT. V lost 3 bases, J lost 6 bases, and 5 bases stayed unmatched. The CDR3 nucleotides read TGTGCCAGCAGTGATGGGACAGGGGTCGGCGAGCAGTACTTC. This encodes CASSDGTGVGEQYF.

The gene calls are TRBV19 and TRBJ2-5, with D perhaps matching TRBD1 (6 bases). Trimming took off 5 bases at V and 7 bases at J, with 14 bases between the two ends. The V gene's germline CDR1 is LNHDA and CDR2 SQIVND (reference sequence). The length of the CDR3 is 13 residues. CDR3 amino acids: CASSGPQQGTQYF. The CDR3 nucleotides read TGTGCCAGTAGTGGTCCCCAACAGGGGACCCAGTACTTC.

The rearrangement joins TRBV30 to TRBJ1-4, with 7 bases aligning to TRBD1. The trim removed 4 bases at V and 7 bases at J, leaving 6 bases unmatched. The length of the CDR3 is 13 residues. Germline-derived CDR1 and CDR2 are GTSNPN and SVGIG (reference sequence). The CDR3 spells CAWTQGGSEKLFF. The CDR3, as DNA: TGTGCCTGGACCCAGGGGGGGAGTGAAAAACTGTTTTTT.

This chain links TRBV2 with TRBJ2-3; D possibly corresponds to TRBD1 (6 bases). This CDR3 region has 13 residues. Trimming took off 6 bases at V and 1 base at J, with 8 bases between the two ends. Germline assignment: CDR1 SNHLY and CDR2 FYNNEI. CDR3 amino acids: CASRDRRTDTQYF. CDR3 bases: TGTGCCAGCAGGGACAGACGCACAGATACGCAGTATTTT.

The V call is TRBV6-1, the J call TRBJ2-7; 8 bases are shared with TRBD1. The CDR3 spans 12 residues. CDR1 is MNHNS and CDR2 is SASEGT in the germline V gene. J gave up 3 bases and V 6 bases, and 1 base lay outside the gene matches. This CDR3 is CASRTGVYEQYF. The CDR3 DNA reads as TGTGCCAGCAGGACAGGGGTCTACGAGCAGTACTTC.

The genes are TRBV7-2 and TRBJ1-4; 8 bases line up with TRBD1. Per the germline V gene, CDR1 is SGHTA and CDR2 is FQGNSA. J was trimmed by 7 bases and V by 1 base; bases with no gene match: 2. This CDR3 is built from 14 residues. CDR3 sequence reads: CASSLGTGFEKLFF. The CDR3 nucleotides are TGTGCCAGCAGCTTAGGGACAGGGTTTGAAAAACTGTTTTTT.

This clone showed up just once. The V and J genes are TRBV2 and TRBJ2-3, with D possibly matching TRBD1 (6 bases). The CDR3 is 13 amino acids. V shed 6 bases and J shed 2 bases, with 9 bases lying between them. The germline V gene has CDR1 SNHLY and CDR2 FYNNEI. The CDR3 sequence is CASRRDTTDTQYF. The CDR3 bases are TGTGCCAGCAGACGGGACACCACAGATACGCAGTATTTT.

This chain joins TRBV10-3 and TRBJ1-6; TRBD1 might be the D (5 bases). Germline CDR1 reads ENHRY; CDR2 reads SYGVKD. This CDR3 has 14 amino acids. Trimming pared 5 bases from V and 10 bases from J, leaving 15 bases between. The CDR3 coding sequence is TGTGCCATCAGTAGGGACGAGATGGAGTCACCCCTCCACTTT. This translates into CAISRDEMESPLHF.

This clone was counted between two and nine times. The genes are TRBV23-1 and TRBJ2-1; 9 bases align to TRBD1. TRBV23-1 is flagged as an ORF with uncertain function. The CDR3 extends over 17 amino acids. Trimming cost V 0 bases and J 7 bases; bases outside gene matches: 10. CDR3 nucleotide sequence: TGCGCCAGCAGTCAATCGCGGGACAGGGAAAATTTGAATGAGCAGTTCTTC. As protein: CASSQSRDRENLNEQFF.

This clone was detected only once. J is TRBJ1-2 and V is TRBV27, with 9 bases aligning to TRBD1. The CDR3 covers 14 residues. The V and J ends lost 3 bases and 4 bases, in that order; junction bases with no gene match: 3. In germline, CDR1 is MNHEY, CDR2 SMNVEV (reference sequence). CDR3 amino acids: CASSLTGGIYGYTF. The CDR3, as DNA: TGTGCCAGCAGTTTGACAGGGGGGATCTATGGCTACACCTTC.

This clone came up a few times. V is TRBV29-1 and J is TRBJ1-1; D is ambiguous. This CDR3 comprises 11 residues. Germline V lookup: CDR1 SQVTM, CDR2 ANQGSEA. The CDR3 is CSAIQGLGAFF. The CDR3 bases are TGCAGTGCCATCCAAGGGCTAGGAGCTTTCTTT.

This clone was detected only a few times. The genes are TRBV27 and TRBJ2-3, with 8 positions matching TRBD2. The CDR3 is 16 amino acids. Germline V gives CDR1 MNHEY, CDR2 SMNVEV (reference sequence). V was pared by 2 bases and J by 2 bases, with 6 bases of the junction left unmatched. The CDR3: CASSLNSGRFTDTQYF. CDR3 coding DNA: TGTGCCAGCAGTTTAAACAGCGGGAGATTCACAGATACGCAGTATTTT.

CDR3: CASSPYRTSLSYEQYF. As DNA, the CDR3 is TGTGCCAGCAGTCCCTACCGGACAAGTCTTAGTTACGAGCAGTACTTC. The V call is TRBV28, the J call TRBJ2-7, with D possibly TRBD1 on 5 matching bases. Trimming removed 5 bases at V and 4 bases at J, with 21 bases between. The germline V gene has CDR1 MDHEN and CDR2 SYDVKM. The CDR3 contains 16 residues.

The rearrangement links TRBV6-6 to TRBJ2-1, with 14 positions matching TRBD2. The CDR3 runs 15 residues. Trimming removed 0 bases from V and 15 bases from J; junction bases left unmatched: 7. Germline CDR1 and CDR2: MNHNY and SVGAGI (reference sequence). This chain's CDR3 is CASSYSLTSGGEWFF. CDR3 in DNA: TGTGCCAGCAGTTACTCCTTGACTAGCGGGGGGGAGTGGTTCTTC.

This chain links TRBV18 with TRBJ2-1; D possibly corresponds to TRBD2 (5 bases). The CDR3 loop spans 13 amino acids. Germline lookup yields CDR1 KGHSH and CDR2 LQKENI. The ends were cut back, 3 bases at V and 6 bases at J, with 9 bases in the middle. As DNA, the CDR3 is TGTGCCAGCTCACCCGGAGGACCCAATGAGCAGTTCTTC. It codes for CASSPGGPNEQFF.

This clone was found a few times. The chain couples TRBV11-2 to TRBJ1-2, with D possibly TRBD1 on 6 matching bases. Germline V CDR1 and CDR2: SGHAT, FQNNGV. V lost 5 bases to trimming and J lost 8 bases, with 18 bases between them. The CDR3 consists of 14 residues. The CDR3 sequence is CASSPLQGSVGYTF. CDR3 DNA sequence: TGTGCCAGCAGCCCTTTACAGGGCAGCGTCGGCTACACCTTC.